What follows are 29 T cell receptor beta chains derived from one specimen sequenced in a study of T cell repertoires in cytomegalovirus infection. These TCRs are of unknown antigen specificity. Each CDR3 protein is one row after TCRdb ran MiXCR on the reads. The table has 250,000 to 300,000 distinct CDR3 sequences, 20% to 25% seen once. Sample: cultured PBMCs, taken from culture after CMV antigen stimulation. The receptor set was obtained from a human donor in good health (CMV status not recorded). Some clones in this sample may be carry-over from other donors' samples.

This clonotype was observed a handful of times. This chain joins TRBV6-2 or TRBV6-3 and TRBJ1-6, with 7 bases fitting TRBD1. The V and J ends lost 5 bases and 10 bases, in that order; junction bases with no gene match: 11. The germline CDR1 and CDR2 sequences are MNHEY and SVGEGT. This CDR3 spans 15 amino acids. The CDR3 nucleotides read TGTGCCAGCAGTAGCCCGGGACAGTTGGACTCACCCCTCCACTTT. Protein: CASSSPGQLDSPLHF.

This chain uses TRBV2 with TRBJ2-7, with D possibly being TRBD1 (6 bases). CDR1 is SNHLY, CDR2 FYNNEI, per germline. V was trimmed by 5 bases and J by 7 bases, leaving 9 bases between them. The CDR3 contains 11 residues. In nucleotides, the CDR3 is TGTGCCAGCAGTCCCACAGGGGAGCAGTACTTC. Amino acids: CASSPTGEQYF.

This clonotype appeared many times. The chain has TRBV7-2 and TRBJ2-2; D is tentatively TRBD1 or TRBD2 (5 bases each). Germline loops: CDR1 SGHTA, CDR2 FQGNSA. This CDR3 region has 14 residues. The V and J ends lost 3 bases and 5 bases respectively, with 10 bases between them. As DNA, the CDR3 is TGTGCCAGCAGCTTGGGGGACGGGACCGGGGAGCTGTTTTTT. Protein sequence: CASSLGDGTGELFF.

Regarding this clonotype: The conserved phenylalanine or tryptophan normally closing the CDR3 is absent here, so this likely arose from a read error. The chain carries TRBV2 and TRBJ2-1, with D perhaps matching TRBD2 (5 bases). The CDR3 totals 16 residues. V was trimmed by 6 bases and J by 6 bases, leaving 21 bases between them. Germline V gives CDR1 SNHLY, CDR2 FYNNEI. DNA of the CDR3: TGTGCCAGCAGACTAGGCCCCATGTTGCGGAGCAATGAGCAGTTCCTC. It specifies CASRLGPMLRSNEQFL.

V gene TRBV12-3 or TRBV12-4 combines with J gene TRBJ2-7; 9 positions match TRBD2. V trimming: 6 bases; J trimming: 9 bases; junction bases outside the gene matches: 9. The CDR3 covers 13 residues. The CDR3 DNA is TGTGCCAGCAGCCCCGTAGCGGGAGCTAGGCAGTACTTC. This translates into CASSPVAGARQYF.

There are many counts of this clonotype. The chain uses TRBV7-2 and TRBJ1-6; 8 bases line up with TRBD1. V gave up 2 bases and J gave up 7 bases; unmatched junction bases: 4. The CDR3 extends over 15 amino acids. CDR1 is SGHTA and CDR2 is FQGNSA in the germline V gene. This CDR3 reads CASSLPDRVNSPLHF. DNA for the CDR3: TGTGCCAGCAGCTTACCGGACAGGGTCAATTCACCCCTCCACTTT. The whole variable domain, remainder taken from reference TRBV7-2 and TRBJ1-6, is GAGVSQSPSNKVTEKGKDVELRCDPISGHTALYWYRQSLGQGLEFLIYFQGNSAPDKSGLPSDRFSAERTGGSVSTLTIQRTQQEDSAVYLCASSLPDRVNSPLHFGNGTRLTVT.

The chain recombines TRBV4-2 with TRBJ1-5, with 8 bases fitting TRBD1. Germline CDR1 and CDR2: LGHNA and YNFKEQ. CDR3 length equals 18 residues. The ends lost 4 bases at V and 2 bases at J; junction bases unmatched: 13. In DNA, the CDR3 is TGTGCCAGCAGCCTCGCGGACAGGGAACCTTTTGGCAATCAGCCCCAGCATTTT. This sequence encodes CASSLADREPFGNQPQHF.

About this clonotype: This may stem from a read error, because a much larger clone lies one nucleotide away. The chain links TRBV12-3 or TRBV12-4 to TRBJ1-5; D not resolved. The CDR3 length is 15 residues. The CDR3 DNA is TGTGCCAGCAGGCAACGAGAGAGTAGCAATCAGCTCCAGCATTTT. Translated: CASRQRESSNQLQHF.

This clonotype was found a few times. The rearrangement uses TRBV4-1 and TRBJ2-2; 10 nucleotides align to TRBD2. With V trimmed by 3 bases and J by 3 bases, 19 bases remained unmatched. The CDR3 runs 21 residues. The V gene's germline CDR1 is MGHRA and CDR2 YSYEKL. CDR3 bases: TGCGCCAGCAGCCACTCCGGGAGGGCTAGCGGGAGATCATGGGACACCGGGGAGCTGTTTTTT. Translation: CASSHSGRASGRSWDTGELFF.

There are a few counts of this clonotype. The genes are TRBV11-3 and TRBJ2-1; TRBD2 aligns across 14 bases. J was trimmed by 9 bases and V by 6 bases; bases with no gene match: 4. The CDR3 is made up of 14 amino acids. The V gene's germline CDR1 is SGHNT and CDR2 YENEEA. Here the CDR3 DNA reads TGTGCCAGCAGGGGACTAGCGGGAGTCAGTGAGCAGTTCTTC. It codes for CASRGLAGVSEQFF.

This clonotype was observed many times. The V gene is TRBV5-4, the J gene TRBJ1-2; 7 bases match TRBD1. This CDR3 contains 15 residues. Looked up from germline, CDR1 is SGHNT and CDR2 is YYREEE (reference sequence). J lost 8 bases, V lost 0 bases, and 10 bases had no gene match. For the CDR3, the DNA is TGTGCCAGCAGCTTGGATCGGAGGGGGCTAAACGGCTACACCTTC. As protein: CASSLDRRGLNGYTF.

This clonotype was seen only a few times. The CDR3 nucleotides read TGTGCCAGCAGCAACAAGATTCCGGAGACCCAGTACTTC. Its protein is CASSNKIPETQYF. The chain uses TRBV12-3 or TRBV12-4 and TRBJ2-5; no firm D call. This CDR3 region has 13 residues. V lost 6 bases to trimming and J lost 5 bases, with 13 bases between them.

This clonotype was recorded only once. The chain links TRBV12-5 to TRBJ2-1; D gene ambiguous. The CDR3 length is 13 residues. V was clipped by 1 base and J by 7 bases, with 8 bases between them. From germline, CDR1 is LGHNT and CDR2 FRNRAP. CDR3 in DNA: TGTGCTAGTGGTTTGGACTACGGGAATGAGCAGTTCTTC. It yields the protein CASGLDYGNEQFF.

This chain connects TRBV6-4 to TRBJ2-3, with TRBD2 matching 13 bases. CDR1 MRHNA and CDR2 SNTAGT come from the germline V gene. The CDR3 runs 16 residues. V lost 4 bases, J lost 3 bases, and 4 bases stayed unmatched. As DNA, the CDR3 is TGTGCCAGCAGTGGGACTAGCGGGAGCGGAACAGATACGCAGTATTTT. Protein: CASSGTSGSGTDTQYF.

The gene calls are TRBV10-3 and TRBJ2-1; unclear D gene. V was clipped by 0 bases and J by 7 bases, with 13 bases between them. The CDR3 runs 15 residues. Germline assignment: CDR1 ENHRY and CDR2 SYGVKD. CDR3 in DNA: TGTGCCATCAGTGAGTCAACTACTACGTGGAATGAGCAGTTCTTC. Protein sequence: CAISESTTTWNEQFF.

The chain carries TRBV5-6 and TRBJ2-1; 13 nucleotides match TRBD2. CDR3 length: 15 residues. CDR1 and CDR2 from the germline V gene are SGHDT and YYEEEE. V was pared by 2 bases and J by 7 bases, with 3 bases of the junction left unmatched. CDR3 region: CASSFRTSGGNEQFF. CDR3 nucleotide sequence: TGTGCCAGCAGCTTCCGGACTAGCGGGGGTAATGAGCAGTTCTTC.

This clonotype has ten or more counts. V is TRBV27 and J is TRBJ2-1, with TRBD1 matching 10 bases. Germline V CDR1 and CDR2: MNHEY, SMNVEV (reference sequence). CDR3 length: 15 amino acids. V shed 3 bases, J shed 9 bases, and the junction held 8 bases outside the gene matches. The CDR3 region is CASSLETGGLGEQFF. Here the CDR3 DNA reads TGTGCCAGCAGTTTGGAGACAGGGGGCTTGGGTGAGCAGTTCTTC.

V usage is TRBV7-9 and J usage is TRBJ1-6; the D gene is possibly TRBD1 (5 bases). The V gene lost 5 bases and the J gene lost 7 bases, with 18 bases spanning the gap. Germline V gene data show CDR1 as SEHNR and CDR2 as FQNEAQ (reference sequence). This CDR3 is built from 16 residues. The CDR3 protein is CASSPRTGTENSPLHF. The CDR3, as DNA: TGTGCCAGCAGCCCACGAACCGGGACGGAGAATTCACCCCTCCACTTT. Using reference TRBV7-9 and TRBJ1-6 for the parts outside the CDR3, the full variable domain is DTGVSQNPRHKITKRGQNVTFRCDPISEHNRLYWYRQTLGQGPEFLTYFQNEAQLEKSRLLSDRFSAERPKGSFSTLEIQRTEQGDSAMYLCASSPRTGTENSPLHFGNGTRLTVT.

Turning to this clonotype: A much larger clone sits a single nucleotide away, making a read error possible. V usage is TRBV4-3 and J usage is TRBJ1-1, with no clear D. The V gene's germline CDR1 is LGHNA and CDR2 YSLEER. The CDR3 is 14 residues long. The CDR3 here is CASSQGGSNNEAFF. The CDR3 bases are TGCGCCAGCAGCCAAGGAGGATCAAACAATGAAGCTTTCTTT.

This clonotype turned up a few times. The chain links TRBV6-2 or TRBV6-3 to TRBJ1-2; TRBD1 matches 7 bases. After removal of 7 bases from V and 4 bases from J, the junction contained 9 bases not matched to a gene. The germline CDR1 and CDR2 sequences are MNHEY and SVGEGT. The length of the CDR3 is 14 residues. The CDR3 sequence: CASTQQGIGYGYTF. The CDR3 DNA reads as TGTGCCAGCACCCAACAGGGGATCGGCTATGGCTACACCTTC.

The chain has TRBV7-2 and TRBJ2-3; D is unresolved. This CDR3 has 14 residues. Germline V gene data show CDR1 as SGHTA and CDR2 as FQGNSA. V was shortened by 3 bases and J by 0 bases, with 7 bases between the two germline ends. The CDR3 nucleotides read TGTGCCAGCAGCTTCCTCGACAGCACAGATACGCAGTATTTT. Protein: CASSFLDSTDTQYF.

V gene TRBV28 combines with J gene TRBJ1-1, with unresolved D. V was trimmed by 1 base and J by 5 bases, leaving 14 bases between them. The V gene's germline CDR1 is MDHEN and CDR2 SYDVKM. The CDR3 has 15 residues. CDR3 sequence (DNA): TGTGCCAGCAGTTTATTCGTAGGGAGAAAAACTGAAGCTTTCTTT. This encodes CASSLFVGRKTEAFF.

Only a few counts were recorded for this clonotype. The CDR3 region is CASSLADRASDYGYTF. The CDR3 region has the DNA TGTGCCAGCAGCTTAGCGGACAGGGCCTCTGACTATGGCTACACCTTC. The gene calls are TRBV7-2 and TRBJ1-2, with TRBD1 identical over 8 bases. In germline, CDR1 is SGHTA, CDR2 FQGNSA. The ends lost 0 bases at V and 3 bases at J; junction bases unmatched: 6. The CDR3 has 16 residues.

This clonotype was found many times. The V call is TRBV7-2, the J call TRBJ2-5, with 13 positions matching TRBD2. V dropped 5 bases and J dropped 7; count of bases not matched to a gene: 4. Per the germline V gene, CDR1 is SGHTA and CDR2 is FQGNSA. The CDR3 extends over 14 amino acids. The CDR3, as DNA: TGTGCCAGCAGCCCGGGACTAGCGGGACGGACCCAGTACTTC. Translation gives CASSPGLAGRTQYF. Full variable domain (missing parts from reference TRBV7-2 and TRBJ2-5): GAGVSQSPSNKVTEKGKDVELRCDPISGHTALYWYRQSLGQGLEFLIYFQGNSAPDKSGLPSDRFSAERTGGSVSTLTIQRTQQEDSAVYLCASSPGLAGRTQYFGPGTRLLVL.

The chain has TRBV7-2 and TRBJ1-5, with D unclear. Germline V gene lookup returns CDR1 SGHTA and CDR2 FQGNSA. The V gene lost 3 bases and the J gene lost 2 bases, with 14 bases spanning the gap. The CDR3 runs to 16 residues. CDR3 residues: CASSFEGSGGNQPQHF. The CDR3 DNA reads TGTGCCAGCAGCTTTGAAGGATCTGGGGGCAATCAGCCCCAGCATTTT.

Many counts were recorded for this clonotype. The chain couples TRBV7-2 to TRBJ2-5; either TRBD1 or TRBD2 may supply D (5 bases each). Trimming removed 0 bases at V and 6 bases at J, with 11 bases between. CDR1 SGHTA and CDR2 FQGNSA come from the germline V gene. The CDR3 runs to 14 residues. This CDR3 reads CASSLAHEGKTQYF. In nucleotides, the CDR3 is TGTGCCAGCAGCTTAGCCCACGAGGGGAAGACCCAGTACTTC.

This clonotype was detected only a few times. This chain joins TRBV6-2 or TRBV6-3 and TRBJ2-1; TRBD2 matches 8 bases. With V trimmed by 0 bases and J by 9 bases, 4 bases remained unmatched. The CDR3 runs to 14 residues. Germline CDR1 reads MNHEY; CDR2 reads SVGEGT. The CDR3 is CASSYSSGSIEQFF. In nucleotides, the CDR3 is TGTGCCAGCAGTTACTCGAGCGGGAGTATTGAGCAGTTCTTC.

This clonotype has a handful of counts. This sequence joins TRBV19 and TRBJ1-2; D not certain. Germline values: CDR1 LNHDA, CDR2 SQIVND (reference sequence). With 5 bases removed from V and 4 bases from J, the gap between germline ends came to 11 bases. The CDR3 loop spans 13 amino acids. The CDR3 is CASSPTLGYGYTF. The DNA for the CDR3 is TGTGCCAGTAGTCCAACTCTGGGCTATGGCTACACCTTC.

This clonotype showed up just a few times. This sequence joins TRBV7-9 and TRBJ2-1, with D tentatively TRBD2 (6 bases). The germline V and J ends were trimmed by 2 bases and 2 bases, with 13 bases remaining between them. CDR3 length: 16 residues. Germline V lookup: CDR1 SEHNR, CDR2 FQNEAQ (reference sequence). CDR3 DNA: TGTGCCAGCAGCTTACCGACGGGAGACGCCTACAATGAGCAGTTCTTC. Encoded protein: CASSLPTGDAYNEQFF.